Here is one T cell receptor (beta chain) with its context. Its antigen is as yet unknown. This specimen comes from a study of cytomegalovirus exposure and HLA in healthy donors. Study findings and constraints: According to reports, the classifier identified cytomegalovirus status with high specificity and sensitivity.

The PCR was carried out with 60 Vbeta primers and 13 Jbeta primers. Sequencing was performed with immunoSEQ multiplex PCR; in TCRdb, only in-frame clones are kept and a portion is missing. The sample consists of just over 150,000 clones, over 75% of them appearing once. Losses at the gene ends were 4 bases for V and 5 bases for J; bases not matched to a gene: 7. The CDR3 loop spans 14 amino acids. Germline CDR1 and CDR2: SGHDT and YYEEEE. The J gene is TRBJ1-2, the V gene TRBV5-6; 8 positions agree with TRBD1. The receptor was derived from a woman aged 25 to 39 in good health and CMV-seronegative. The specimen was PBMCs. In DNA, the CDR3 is TGTGCCAGCAGCATCGGGACAGGTCGATATGGCTACACCTTC. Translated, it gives CASSIGTGRYGYTF.